The sequence of this T cell receptor beta chain was determined in a study of cytomegalovirus exposure and HLA in healthy donors. The CDR3 loop spans 16 amino acids. Per the germline V gene, CDR1 is SGDLS and CDR2 is YYNGEE. Trimming took 5 bases from V and 6 from J, leaving 21 bases between them. Findings and caveats of the study: Highly shared sequence variants in one cluster were likely a sequencing artifact. TCR beta V- and J-gene trimming, according to a later analysis, was linked to a missense DCLRE1C variant. Approximately 17,000 TCR beta sequences were associated with HLA alleles at 0.05 false discovery rate in a later analysis.

The records omit this donor's CMV serostatus. The sample holds one count of this clone. As yet, its antigen is unknown. The primer mix had 60 Vbeta and 13 Jbeta primers. The method was immunoSEQ multiplex PCR; TCRdb's version includes in-frame clones alone and lacks a portion of them. This table has roughly 70,000 clones, around 70% appearing once. The chain is built from TRBV9 and TRBJ2-1; D possibly corresponds to TRBD1 (6 bases). This TCR derives from a human donor in good health. Sequenced input: PBMCs. The CDR3, as DNA: TGTGCCAGCAGTTTCCTGCCATCCAGGGGAGTCAATGAGCAGTTCTTC. It is translated as CASSFLPSRGVNEQFF.